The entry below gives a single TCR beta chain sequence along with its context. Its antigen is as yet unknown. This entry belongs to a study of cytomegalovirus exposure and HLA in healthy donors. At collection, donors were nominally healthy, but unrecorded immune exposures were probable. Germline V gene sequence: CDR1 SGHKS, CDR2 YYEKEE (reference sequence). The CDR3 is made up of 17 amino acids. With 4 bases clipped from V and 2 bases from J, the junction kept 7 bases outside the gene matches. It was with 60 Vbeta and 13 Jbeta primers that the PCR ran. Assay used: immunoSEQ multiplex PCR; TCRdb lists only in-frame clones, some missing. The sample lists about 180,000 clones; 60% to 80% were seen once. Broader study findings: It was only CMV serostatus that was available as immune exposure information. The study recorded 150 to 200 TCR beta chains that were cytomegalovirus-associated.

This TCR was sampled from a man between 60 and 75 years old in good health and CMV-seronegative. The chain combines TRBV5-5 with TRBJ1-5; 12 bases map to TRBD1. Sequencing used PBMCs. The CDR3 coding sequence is TGTGCCAGCAGCCTCGAGGGGACAGGGGGCGGCAATCAGCCCCAGCATTTT. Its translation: CASSLEGTGGGNQPQHF.